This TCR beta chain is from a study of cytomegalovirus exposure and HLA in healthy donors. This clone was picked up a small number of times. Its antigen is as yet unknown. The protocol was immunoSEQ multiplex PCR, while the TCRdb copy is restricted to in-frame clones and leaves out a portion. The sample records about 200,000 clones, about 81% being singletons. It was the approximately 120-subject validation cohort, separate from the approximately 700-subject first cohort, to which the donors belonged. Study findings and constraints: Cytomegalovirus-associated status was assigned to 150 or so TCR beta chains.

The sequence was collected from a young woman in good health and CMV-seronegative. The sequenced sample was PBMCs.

DNA for the CDR3: TGTGCTAGTGGTTACCTGGGACAGGGGAAGACCGGGGAGCTGTTTTTT. This gives the protein CASGYLGQGKTGELFF. The chain recombines TRBV12-5 with TRBJ2-2; 10 bases map to TRBD1. The CDR3 is made up of 16 amino acids. Trimming took 4 bases from V and 5 from J; bases not matched to a gene: 7. Germline CDR1 is LGHNT and CDR2 is FRNRAP.